The next 26 T cell receptor beta chains were all read from a single sample in a study of T-cell memory formation after mild COVID-19. Each CDR3 protein gets one entry after TCRdb re-called the 5' RACE reads with MiXCR. This sample has fewer than 150,000 distinct CDR3 sequences, with less than 6.5% found just once. Sequencing was performed on PBMCs or a T cell subset sorted from them (not recorded which). All receptors come from an adult woman who had mild COVID-19 (a few samples of this study predate the infection). Cell type and time point are not known.

This chain links TRBV5-6 with TRBJ1-5; 8 bases line up with TRBD1. CDR1 and CDR2 (germline): SGHDT, YYEEEE. The length of the CDR3 is 16 residues. With V trimmed by 0 bases and J by 3 bases, 5 bases remained unmatched. CDR3 nucleotide sequence: TGTGCCAGCAGCTTGGGGACAGGGTGGGCCAATCAGCCCCAGCATTTT. Protein sequence: CASSLGTGWANQPQHF. The variable domain in full, completed from reference TRBV5-6 and TRBJ1-5, reads DAGVTQSPTHLIKTRGQQVTLRCSPKSGHDTVSWYQQALGQGPQFIFQYYEEEERQRGNFPDRFSGHQFPNYSSELNVNALLLGDSALYLCASSLGTGWANQPQHFGDGTRLSIL.

A few counts support this clonotype. The J gene is TRBJ2-2, the V gene TRBV7-2, with D unclear. V was shortened by 5 bases and J by 0 bases, with 13 bases between the two germline ends. The CDR3 consists of 16 residues. Germline CDR1 is SGHTA and CDR2 is FQGNSA. The CDR3 DNA follows: TGTGCCAGCAGCCCCGTGCGGACGGCGAACACCGGGGAGCTGTTTTTT. Translating it yields CASSPVRTANTGELFF.

This clonotype has a handful of counts. The rearrangement uses TRBV6-1 and TRBJ1-2, with D possibly matching TRBD1 (5 bases). Germline V gene sequence: CDR1 MNHNS, CDR2 SASEGT. V was cut by 4 bases and J by 7 bases, with 13 bases left in between. This CDR3 has 13 amino acids. The CDR3 coding sequence is TGTGCCAGCAGTGCCTCAGGGAGTGGTGGCTACACCTTC. It specifies CASSASGSGGYTF.

This clonotype came up many times. This rearrangement joins TRBV7-9 to TRBJ2-7, with TRBD1 as a possible D gene (5 bases). Trimming cost V 3 bases and J 0 bases, with 12 bases left between them. The germline V gene has CDR1 SEHNR and CDR2 FQNEAQ (reference sequence). This CDR3 comprises 15 residues. CDR3 DNA sequence: TGTGCCAGCAGCTTTACCAGGGTGGGCTCCTACGAGCAGTACTTC. This gives the protein CASSFTRVGSYEQYF.

This clonotype was picked up many times. The chain carries TRBV9 and TRBJ2-3; 11 bases match TRBD1. V lost 2 bases and J lost 8; bases outside the gene matches: 4. The CDR3 contains 14 residues. Germline CDR1 is SGDLS and CDR2 is YYNGEE. The CDR3 is CASSVGQGAGTQYF. The CDR3 DNA reads as TGTGCCAGCAGCGTCGGACAGGGGGCTGGTACGCAGTATTTT.

V gene TRBV12-5 combines with J gene TRBJ2-5; TRBD2 aligns across 10 bases. Germline loops: CDR1 LGHNT, CDR2 FRNRAP. The CDR3 runs 18 residues. V was pared by 0 bases and J by 4 bases, with 11 bases of the junction left unmatched. CDR3 loop: CASGLVIKASGSIETQYF. CDR3 nucleotides: TGTGCTAGTGGTTTGGTAATCAAGGCTAGCGGGAGTATAGAGACCCAGTACTTC.

This clonotype was seen repeatedly, ten times or more. This chain links TRBV10-3 with TRBJ2-3, with 11 positions matching TRBD1. The ends lost 4 bases at V and 3 bases at J; junction bases unmatched: 3. CDR3 length equals 15 residues. From germline, CDR1 is ENHRY and CDR2 SYGVKD. The CDR3 DNA reads TGTGCCATCAGTGCCGGACAGGGGGCTACAGATACGCAGTATTTT. Translating gives CAISAGQGATDTQYF.

This clonotype was recorded many times. The gene calls are TRBV20-1 and TRBJ2-1, with D hard to call. Between the trimmed V and J ends, which lost 4 bases and 3 bases, there was a span of 13 bases. The CDR3 covers 14 residues. Germline V gives CDR1 DFQATT, CDR2 SNEGSKA (reference sequence). The CDR3 loop is CSATAPVGYNEQFF. The CDR3 DNA reads as TGCAGTGCTACGGCCCCCGTGGGCTACAATGAGCAGTTCTTC.

This clonotype occurred many times. The V and J genes are TRBV20-1 and TRBJ2-5; D ambiguous. CDR1 is DFQATT and CDR2 is SNEGSKA in the germline V gene (reference sequence). V lost 2 bases and J 3 bases, leaving 10 bases between the germline ends. The CDR3 is made up of 13 amino acids. The CDR3 nucleotides read TGCAGTGCTAGATGGGTCGGAAAAGAGACCCAGTACTTC. It yields the protein CSARWVGKETQYF.

This clonotype showed up just a few times. In DNA form, the CDR3 reads TGCAGTGCTAGAGAGGTTCGGGGTAGCAAAAGGGAAGAGACCCAGTACTTC. Encoded protein: CSAREVRGSKREETQYF. This chain uses TRBV20-1 with TRBJ2-5; a possible D gene is TRBD2 (5 bases). The germline CDR1 and CDR2 sequences are DFQATT and SNEGSKA (reference sequence). CDR3 length equals 17 residues. Trimming shortened V by 0 bases and J by 3 bases, and 20 bases separated the two germline ends.

This clonotype has a count of ten or more. The chain recombines TRBV18 with TRBJ2-7; D is possibly TRBD1 (6 bases). The CDR3 has 16 residues. Germline V CDR1 and CDR2: KGHSH, LQKENI. V was trimmed by 4 bases and J by 5 bases, leaving 21 bases between them. The CDR3 sequence is CASSLGVPGRGDEQYF. CDR3 DNA: TGTGCCAGCTCACTCGGGGTCCCCGGCAGGGGTGACGAGCAGTACTTC.

This clonotype has ten or more counts. This rearrangement joins TRBV12-3 or TRBV12-4 to TRBJ2-7, with TRBD2 matching 13 bases. The CDR3 is 16 residues long. With V trimmed by 3 bases and J by 2 bases, 4 bases remained unmatched. In nucleotides, the CDR3 is TGTGCCAGCAGTTTCGGACTAGCGGGGGAGACCTACGAGCAGTACTTC. This codes for CASSFGLAGETYEQYF.

At least ten counts were recorded for this clonotype. The V gene is TRBV7-2, the J gene TRBJ2-3; TRBD1 aligns across 8 bases. This CDR3 has 16 amino acids. V gave up 5 bases and J gave up 2 bases; unmatched junction bases: 9. Germline-derived CDR1 and CDR2 are SGHTA and FQGNSA. CDR3 sequence reads: CASSGRQGTPTDTQYF. CDR3 nucleotides: TGTGCCAGCAGCGGTCGACAGGGGACCCCCACAGATACGCAGTATTTT.

This clonotype was seen ten or more times. The V gene is TRBV12-3 or TRBV12-4, the J gene TRBJ2-1; D is possibly TRBD1 (5 bases). The CDR3 covers 15 residues. Trimming took off 6 bases at V and 0 bases at J, with 12 bases between the two ends. CDR3 sequence: CASSPTGGSYNEQFF. In nucleotides, the CDR3 is TGTGCCAGCAGCCCCACAGGCGGCTCCTACAATGAGCAGTTCTTC.

This clonotype showed up many times. This chain uses TRBV29-1 with TRBJ2-5; D is unresolved. The germline V gene encodes CDR1 SQVTM and CDR2 ANQGSEA. The CDR3 has 11 amino acids. The ends were cut back, 4 bases at V and 5 bases at J, with 8 bases in the middle. Here the CDR3 DNA reads TGCAGCGTTGTAGTCTCCGAGACCCAGTACTTC. It specifies CSVVVSETQYF.

In this sample, this clonotype turned up many times. CDR3 region: CASSLAGQGGTEAFF. The CDR3, as DNA: TGCGCCAGCAGCTTGGCGGGACAGGGGGGGACTGAAGCTTTCTTT. The genes are TRBV5-1 and TRBJ1-1, with 11 bases lining up with TRBD1. The CDR3 is 15 residues long. Germline V CDR1 and CDR2: SGHRS, YFSETQ. With 0 bases clipped from V and 5 bases from J, the junction kept 3 bases outside the gene matches.

CDR3 DNA sequence: TGTGCCAGCAGTCCCCTCGGGACAGGGCTAGCCAAAAACATTCAGTACTTC. Translating gives CASSPLGTGLAKNIQYF. This chain connects TRBV6-2 or TRBV6-3 to TRBJ2-4; 9 bases line up with TRBD1. The CDR3 is 17 amino acids. Germline V gene lookup returns CDR1 MNHEY and CDR2 SVGEGT. The junction had 8 bases not matched to a gene; V was cut back by 5 bases and J by 0 bases.

In this sample, this clonotype turned up many times. CDR3 DNA: TGTGCCAGCAGTAGACAGGGGCAGAACACTGAAGCTTTCTTT. Translation gives CASSRQGQNTEAFF. This chain uses TRBV12-3 or TRBV12-4 with TRBJ1-1, with TRBD1 matching over 8 bases. The CDR3 loop spans 14 amino acids. V lost 5 bases and J lost 1; bases outside the gene matches: 3.

Many counts were recorded for this clonotype. The chain recombines TRBV5-1 with TRBJ2-5, with a weak D call TRBD2 (5 bases). The CDR3 contains 13 residues. Trimming pared 0 bases from V and 4 bases from J, leaving 7 bases between. Germline CDR1 reads SGHRS; CDR2 reads YFSETQ. In DNA, the CDR3 is TGCGCCAGCAGCTTGGGAGGAGGAGAGACCCAGTACTTC. It specifies CASSLGGGETQYF.

There are a few counts of this clonotype. The chain links TRBV20-1 to TRBJ2-7; 8 bases agree with TRBD1. CDR1 DFQATT and CDR2 SNEGSKA come from the germline V gene (reference sequence). The trim removed 5 bases at V and 2 bases at J, leaving 5 bases unmatched. CDR3 length equals 13 residues. DNA for the CDR3: TGCAGTGCTGACAGGGGTCAAACCTACGAGCAGTACTTC. Translation: CSADRGQTYEQYF.

A few counts support this clonotype. CDR3 amino acids: CASSFGNENTGELFF. CDR3 bases: TGCGCCAGCAGCTTTGGTAACGAGAACACCGGGGAGCTGTTTTTT. The chain couples TRBV5-1 to TRBJ2-2; D is unclear. V gave up 2 bases and J gave up 1 base, with 9 bases separating them. In germline, CDR1 is SGHRS, CDR2 YFSETQ. The CDR3 runs to 15 residues.

This chain connects TRBV29-1 to TRBJ2-2; D is unclear. V was pared by 6 bases and J by 6 bases, with 11 bases between. There are 12 residues in the CDR3. Germline assignment: CDR1 SQVTM and CDR2 ANQGSEA. In DNA, the CDR3 is TGCAGCGTGGAATGGGCCCCCGGGGAGCTGTTTTTT. Protein product: CSVEWAPGELFF.

The rearrangement joins TRBV3-1 to TRBJ2-2; D gene uncertain. This CDR3 region has 16 residues. V gave up 0 bases and J gave up 5 bases, with 13 bases separating them. Germline V gives CDR1 LGHDT, CDR2 YNNKEL (reference sequence). The CDR3 nucleotides are TGTGCCAGCAGCCAAGATTCGGTAGCACGGACCGGGGAGCTGTTTTTT. This translates into CASSQDSVARTGELFF. The full variable domain, its missing parts supplied by reference TRBV3-1 and TRBJ2-2, is DTAVSQTPKYLVTQMGNDKSIKCEQNLGHDTMYWYKQDSKKFLKIMFSYNNKELIINETVPNRFSPKSPDKAHLNLHINSLELGDSAVYFCASSQDSVARTGELFFGEGSRLTVL.

This clonotype was detected many times. V and J are TRBV4-1 and TRBJ2-1, with D perhaps matching TRBD2 (5 bases). Trimming left V 4 bases short and J 4 bases short, with 17 bases between. This CDR3 has 16 residues. In germline, CDR1 is MGHRA, CDR2 YSYEKL. The CDR3 DNA is TGCGCCAGCAGCCGAAACTCGGGGATTAGGTACAATGAGCAGTTCTTC. It codes for CASSRNSGIRYNEQFF.

This clonotype was detected a few times. The chain carries TRBV30 and TRBJ1-5, with D uncertain. The CDR3 is 13 amino acids. The germline V gene encodes CDR1 GTSNPN and CDR2 SVGIG (reference sequence). The V end was cut by 2 bases, the J end by 4 bases, with 9 bases between. The CDR3 nucleotides read TGTGCCTGGAGTAGGGCAGGTAATCAGCCCCAGCATTTT. Translated, it gives CAWSRAGNQPQHF.

The genes are TRBV4-3 and TRBJ1-2; D ambiguous. Deletions cut 0 bases from V and 9 bases from J, with 17 bases between. The CDR3 loop spans 15 amino acids. Germline V CDR1 and CDR2: LGHNA, YSLEER. The DNA of the CDR3 is TGCGCCAGCAGCCAAGAGAAACCCGTGGTCCGGTGCTACACCTTC. Protein sequence: CASSQEKPVVRCYTF.